This T cell receptor beta chain was recorded in a study of neurological immune-mediated disorders. Findings and limits, study-wide: Patients with HTLV-1-associated myelopathy showed the most TCR clonal expansion. Those with multiple sclerosis showed the least, falling below healthy controls.

One entry per CDR3 protein, called by TCRdb with MiXCR from the 5' RACE reads. The data show around 56,000 distinct CDR3 sequences, approximately 25% seen once. V dropped 0 bases and J dropped 6 bases, with 6 bases sitting between them. The length of the CDR3 is 12 residues. CDR1 is SQVTM and CDR2 is ANQGSEA in the germline V gene. The table lists this clonotype with many counts. As yet, its antigen is unknown. Specified time point: technical triplicate 2. The chain combines TRBV29-1 with TRBJ2-1; D unclear. This receptor was identified in a man aged 60 to 69 with HTLV-1-associated myelopathy (HAM/TSP). Material: PBMCs. CDR3 in DNA: TGCAGCGTTGAAGACGGCACCAATGAGCAGTTCTTC. Amino acid sequence: CSVEDGTNEQFF.